Below are 21 T cell receptor beta chains sequenced from a single sample in a study of cytomegalovirus exposure and HLA in healthy donors. 60 Vbeta and 13 Jbeta primers were used in PCR. Here immunoSEQ multiplex PCR was the method, and the copy in TCRdb shows in-frame clones only, minus some. Its table records 55,000 to 85,000 clones. The sample comprised PBMCs. These receptors came from a female donor in good health and CMV-seropositive.

The gene calls are TRBV19 and TRBJ2-7; tentatively, D is TRBD1 (6 bases). Germline lookup yields CDR1 LNHDA and CDR2 SQIVND (reference sequence). The CDR3 totals 14 residues. Trimming removed 5 bases at V and 3 bases at J, with 14 bases between. This CDR3 is CASSSGQQDYEQYF. For the CDR3, the DNA is TGTGCCAGTAGTTCAGGACAGCAAGACTACGAGCAGTACTTC.

The CDR3 coding sequence is TGTGCCAGCAGTGAAACAGGGGGCGCGGGAAAACTGTTTTTT. Translated, it gives CASSETGGAGKLFF. The chain is built from TRBV6-1 and TRBJ1-4; 9 bases are shared with TRBD1. Germline lookup yields CDR1 MNHNS and CDR2 SASEGT. Germline trimming cut 2 bases from V and 10 bases from J; bases unmatched to any gene: 5. This CDR3 is built from 14 residues.

The chain recombines TRBV7-9 with TRBJ1-4; no definite D call. The length of the CDR3 is 14 residues. In germline, CDR1 is SEHNR, CDR2 FQNEAQ (reference sequence). With 5 bases removed from V and 4 bases from J, the gap between germline ends came to 11 bases. Written as DNA, the CDR3 is TGTGCCAGCAGCCCAATGGGCCTTAATGAAAAACTGTTTTTT. Residues: CASSPMGLNEKLFF. The full variable domain, completed using reference TRBV7-9 and TRBJ1-4, is DTGVSQNPRHKITKRGQNVTFRCDPISEHNRLYWYRQTLGQGPEFLTYFQNEAQLEKSRLLSDRFSAERPKGSFSTLEIQRTEQGDSAMYLCASSPMGLNEKLFFGSGTQLSVL.

The chain uses TRBV29-1 and TRBJ2-3; maybe TRBD1 (6 bases). Germline CDR1 and CDR2: SQVTM and ANQGSEA. Trimming took off 8 bases at V and 3 bases at J, with 12 bases between the two ends. This CDR3 spans 12 amino acids. As DNA, the CDR3 is TGCAGCCTAAAAGGACAGACAGATACGCAGTATTTT. Encoded protein: CSLKGQTDTQYF.

V usage is TRBV15 and J usage is TRBJ2-2; weak D call: TRBD2 (6 bases). This CDR3 has 14 residues. Trimming left V 0 bases short and J 6 bases short, with 8 bases between. Germline lookup yields CDR1 LNHNV and CDR2 YYDKDF (reference sequence). The CDR3 is CATSRDRGSGELFF. In nucleotides, the CDR3 is TGTGCCACCAGCAGAGATCGGGGGTCCGGGGAGCTGTTTTTT.

The V gene is TRBV14, the J gene TRBJ1-6; 7 bases agree with TRBD1. After removal of 0 bases from V and 9 bases from J, the junction contained 2 bases not matched to a gene. Germline lookup yields CDR1 SGHDN and CDR2 FVKESK. The CDR3 is 14 residues long. The CDR3 DNA reads TGTGCCAGCAGCCAAGACAGGGGGAGTTCACCCCTCCACTTT. The encoded protein is CASSQDRGSSPLHF. The variable domain in full, completed from reference TRBV14 and TRBJ1-6, reads EAGVTQFPSHSVIEKGQTVTLRCDPISGHDNLYWYRRVMGKEIKFLLHFVKESKQDESGMPNNRFLAERTGGTYSTLKVQPAELEDSGVYFCASSQDRGSSPLHFGNGTRLTVT.

The chain links TRBV28 to TRBJ1-1; TRBD1 matches 7 bases. The CDR3 sequence is 14 residues long. V gave up 5 bases and J gave up 7 bases; unmatched junction bases: 10. CDR1 is MDHEN and CDR2 is SYDVKM in the germline V gene. CDR3 bases: TGTGCCAGCAGTCGGGGGACAGCACGAAATGAAGCTTTCTTT. Translated: CASSRGTARNEAFF.

The rearrangement uses TRBV7-2 and TRBJ1-1, with a possible D match to TRBD1 (5 bases). The CDR3 is 11 residues long. Germline V CDR1 and CDR2: SGHTA, FQGNSA. The V end was cut by 6 bases, the J end by 8 bases, with 10 bases between. The CDR3 DNA reads as TGTGCCAGCAGAAGAGACAGCGAAGCTTTCTTT. Translation gives CASRRDSEAFF.

The gene calls are TRBV5-3 and TRBJ1-6; tentative D call: TRBD1 (5 bases). TRBV5-3 is an ORF, with its function uncertain. V was cut by 4 bases and J by 5 bases, with 19 bases left in between. The length of the CDR3 is 17 residues. The CDR3 reads CARSPNRGVRNNSPLHF. CDR3 bases: TGTGCCAGAAGCCCGAACCGGGGGGTGAGGAATAATTCACCCCTCCACTTT.

The V gene is TRBV5-6, the J gene TRBJ1-2; weak D call: TRBD1 (5 bases). Germline CDR1 and CDR2: SGHDT and YYEEEE. The CDR3 covers 15 residues. Trimming took off 0 bases at V and 1 base at J, with 10 bases between the two ends. CDR3 loop: CASSLGRGVNYGYTF. CDR3 nucleotides: TGTGCCAGCAGCTTGGGAAGGGGTGTTAACTATGGCTACACCTTC.

The rearrangement joins TRBV19 to TRBJ1-1; 10 nucleotides line up with TRBD1. Germline V gene data show CDR1 as LNHDA and CDR2 as SQIVND (reference sequence). Germline trimming cut 6 bases from V and 3 bases from J; bases unmatched to any gene: 10. The CDR3 is 16 amino acids. The CDR3 reads CASRPDRGGRYTEAFF. CDR3 nucleotides: TGTGCCAGTAGACCGGACAGGGGGGGCCGGTACACTGAAGCTTTCTTT.

The chain links TRBV7-9 to TRBJ2-2, with D perhaps TRBD2 (5 bases). This CDR3 is 17 amino acids long. Germline V gene lookup returns CDR1 SEHNR and CDR2 FQNEAQ (reference sequence). Trimming cost V 5 bases and J 2 bases, with 18 bases left between them. The CDR3 DNA follows: TGTGCCAGCAGCCGGCTGCGGGCAGGAGGTAACACCGGGGAGCTGTTTTTT. It translates to CASSRLRAGGNTGELFF.

The chain joins TRBV13 to TRBJ2-6, with TRBD1 as a possible D gene (5 bases). V was cut by 3 bases and J by 2 bases, with 11 bases left in between. Germline values: CDR1 PRHDT, CDR2 FYEKMQ (reference sequence). The CDR3 covers 16 residues. In nucleotides, the CDR3 is TGTGCCAGCAGCTTTAGACAGCGTGCTGGGGCCAACGTCCTGACTTTC. It codes for CASSFRQRAGANVLTF.

The gene calls are TRBV11-2 and TRBJ1-1; 7 positions agree with TRBD1. CDR1 and CDR2 from the germline V gene are SGHAT and FQNNGV. The CDR3 spans 14 residues. The V and J ends lost 5 bases and 4 bases, in that order; junction bases with no gene match: 7. The CDR3 reads CASSARQGSTEAFF. The CDR3 DNA follows: TGTGCCAGCAGCGCCCGACAGGGCAGCACTGAAGCTTTCTTT.

As for this clone: The junction does not match germline at one end; this may be a read error. The chain combines TRBV30 with TRBJ2-7; 9 nucleotides match TRBD2. CDR1 GTSNPN and CDR2 SVGIG come from the germline V gene (reference sequence). The CDR3 covers 15 residues. In DNA form, the CDR3 reads TGTGCCGGGAGTCCCGTGACTAGCGGACCCTACGAGCAGTACTTC. Amino acid sequence: CAGSPVTSGPYEQYF.

The chain uses TRBV30 and TRBJ1-1, with D perhaps matching TRBD1 (6 bases). V was pared by 0 bases and J by 6 bases, with 14 bases between. The germline gives CDR1 GTSNPN, CDR2 SVGIG (reference sequence). The CDR3 is 14 amino acids. CDR3 sequence: CAWSVTGLYAEAFF. The DNA of the CDR3 is TGTGCCTGGAGTGTCACAGGGTTGTACGCTGAAGCTTTCTTT.

This chain uses TRBV2 with TRBJ2-6; tentatively, D is TRBD1 (5 bases). CDR1 and CDR2 (germline): SNHLY, FYNNEI. Trimming cost V 6 bases and J 0 bases, with 15 bases left between them. CDR3 length: 17 amino acids. CDR3: CASRVQAWGSGANVLTF. CDR3 coding DNA: TGTGCCAGCAGAGTACAGGCCTGGGGCTCTGGGGCCAACGTCCTGACTTTC.

The chain combines TRBV27 with TRBJ2-3, with D perhaps matching TRBD2 (5 bases). CDR3 size: 14 residues. Between the trimmed V and J ends, which lost 3 bases and 4 bases, there was a span of 11 bases. CDR1 MNHEY and CDR2 SMNVEV come from the germline V gene (reference sequence). The CDR3 sequence: CASSFSVAADTQYF. The CDR3 DNA reads TGTGCCAGCAGTTTTAGCGTAGCCGCAGATACGCAGTATTTT.

This chain joins TRBV21-1 and TRBJ2-7; TRBD1, the table's D call, was not compared with the DNA. TRBV21-1 constitutes a pseudogene. This CDR3 has 17 residues. CDR3 DNA: TGTGCCAGCAGCAGTGACCAGGGCTCGGCGCCGTGGGACGAGCAGTACTTC. This gives the protein CASSSDQGSAPWDEQYF.

This chain joins TRBV5-4 and TRBJ2-2, with D possibly being TRBD1 (5 bases). The germline V gene has CDR1 SGHNT and CDR2 YYREEE (reference sequence). The V end lost 4 bases, the J end lost 1 base, and 11 bases lay between the germline ends. This CDR3 has 15 residues. The CDR3 here is CASSPGTGNTGELFF. The CDR3 DNA follows: TGTGCCAGCAGCCCGGGTACAGGGAACACCGGGGAGCTGTTTTTT.

The chain couples TRBV18 to TRBJ2-5, with TRBD1 matching over 7 bases. After removal of 5 bases from V and 2 bases from J, the junction contained 8 bases not matched to a gene. Germline lookup yields CDR1 KGHSH and CDR2 LQKENI. The CDR3 totals 15 residues. The CDR3, as DNA: TGTGCCAGCTCAGCCACAGGGGTACGGCAAGAGACCCAGTACTTC. Protein: CASSATGVRQETQYF.